Presented here are 21 T cell receptor beta chains from one specimen sequenced in a study of beta chain features in type 1 diabetes. Expressed TCRB transcripts were sequenced because the isolated RNA had all been reverse transcribed beforehand. TCRdb's copy holds only in-frame clones and misses some; the assay was immunoSEQ multiplex PCR. The data contain approximately 470,000 clones, 30% of them singletons. The sequencing input was naive CD4+ T cells from blood. The receptors originated from a man in his late teens or twenties in good health.

This sequence joins TRBV7-6 and TRBJ1-2, with D maybe TRBD1 (6 bases). Germline CDR1 SGHVS, CDR2 FNYEAQ. Trimming took 5 bases from V and 2 from J, leaving 9 bases between them. The CDR3 has 13 residues. The CDR3 DNA sequence: TGTGCCAGCAGCCTGGACAGCAACTATGGCTACACCTTC. Protein product: CASSLDSNYGYTF.

V usage is TRBV30 and J usage is TRBJ2-3, with D unclear. This CDR3 spans 13 amino acids. Germline V gene lookup returns CDR1 GTSNPN and CDR2 SVGIG (reference sequence). V was shortened by 2 bases and J by 0 bases, with 6 bases between the two germline ends. The CDR3 reads CAWSKRSTDTQYF. In DNA form, the CDR3 reads TGTGCCTGGAGTAAGAGGAGCACAGATACGCAGTATTTT.

The chain recombines TRBV12-5 with TRBJ2-1; TRBD2 aligns across 11 bases. Trimming took 5 bases from V and 3 from J; bases not matched to a gene: 6. The CDR3 covers 16 residues. CDR1 is LGHNT, CDR2 FRNRAP, per germline. In DNA form, the CDR3 reads TGTGCTAGTGGTGTCACCGGGACTAGCGGCTACAATGAGCAGTTCTTC. It codes for CASGVTGTSGYNEQFF. Together with reference TRBV12-5 and TRBJ2-1, the CDR3 gives the full variable domain: DARVTQTPRHKVTEMGQEVTMRCQPILGHNTVFWYRQTMMQGLELLAYFRNRAPLDDSGMPKDRFSAEMPDATLATLKIQPSEPRDSAVYFCASGVTGTSGYNEQFFGPGTRLTVL.

Regarding this clone: Other nucleotide sequences in the sample specify the same CDR3. The chain couples TRBV11-2 to TRBJ2-5; 11 nucleotides line up with TRBD1. Germline trimming cut 7 bases from V and 2 bases from J; bases unmatched to any gene: 3. Looked up from germline, CDR1 is SGHAT and CDR2 is FQNNGV. This CDR3 spans 14 amino acids. The CDR3 DNA reads as TGTGCCAGCACACGGGACAGGGGGCAAGAGACCCAGTACTTC. Translation gives CASTRDRGQETQYF.

Turning to this clone: Other DNA sequences within the sample encode an identical CDR3. V and J are TRBV30 and TRBJ2-3; D possibly matches TRBD1 or TRBD2 (5 bases each). The CDR3 totals 11 residues. Germline V gene lookup returns CDR1 GTSNPN and CDR2 SVGIG (reference sequence). Between the trimmed V and J ends, which lost 5 bases and 4 bases, there was a span of 7 bases. In DNA, the CDR3 is TGTGCCTGGGGGACCGCAGATACGCAGTATTTT. Amino acids: CAWGTADTQYF.

The rearrangement links TRBV5-1 to TRBJ2-5; D is possibly TRBD2 (5 bases). Trimming removed 0 bases at V and 5 bases at J, with 14 bases between. Per germline, CDR1 SGHRS and CDR2 YFSETQ. The CDR3 totals 15 residues. CDR3 DNA sequence: TGCGCCAGCAGCTTGGGTGGCGGGTCGCGGGAGACCCAGTACTTC. Protein product: CASSLGGGSRETQYF.

The table lists this clone with a few counts. The V gene is TRBV7-2, the J gene TRBJ2-7; 10 nucleotides align to TRBD1. The CDR3 runs 14 residues. The junction had 4 bases not matched to a gene; V was cut back by 5 bases and J by 3 bases. Germline-derived CDR1 and CDR2 are SGHTA and FQGNSA. In nucleotides, the CDR3 is TGTGCCAGCAGCCGACAGGGGGCGCACTACGAGCAGTACTTC. Translated: CASSRQGAHYEQYF.

This clone appeared a few times. The chain employs TRBV29-1 and TRBJ2-5; 7 bases are a match to TRBD2. Germline trimming cut 0 bases from V and 4 bases from J; bases unmatched to any gene: 2. The germline V gene encodes CDR1 SQVTM and CDR2 ANQGSEA. This CDR3 is 13 amino acids long. The CDR3, as DNA: TGCAGCGTTGAAGAGGTAGCGGGAGAGACCCAGTACTTC. Translated: CSVEEVAGETQYF.

The rearrangement uses TRBV9 and TRBJ2-7; TRBD2 aligns across 9 bases. From germline, CDR1 is SGDLS and CDR2 YYNGEE. The CDR3 has 15 residues. J lost 2 bases, V lost 4 bases, and 7 bases had no gene match. CDR3: CASSPRTSAAYEQYF. In DNA, the CDR3 is TGTGCCAGCAGCCCCCGGACTAGCGCGGCCTACGAGCAGTACTTC.

Note on this clone: The sample carries other DNA sequences with the same CDR3. The V call is TRBV30, the J call TRBJ2-5, with TRBD1 as a possible D gene (6 bases). Germline V gene data show CDR1 as GTSNPN and CDR2 as SVGIG (reference sequence). The V end lost 0 bases, the J end lost 4 bases, and 9 bases lay between the germline ends. The CDR3 is made up of 13 amino acids. The DNA of the CDR3 is TGTGCCTGGAGTGTACAGGGACCAGAGACCCAGTACTTC. Amino acid sequence: CAWSVQGPETQYF.

The sample holds a few counts of this clone. The gene calls are TRBV2 and TRBJ1-1, with D perhaps TRBD1 (6 bases). The CDR3 spans 13 residues. Germline CDR1 is SNHLY and CDR2 is FYNNEI. The germline V and J ends were trimmed by 2 bases and 6 bases, with 10 bases remaining between them. DNA for the CDR3: TGTGCCAGCAGTGAAAACCACAGGGCTGAAGCTTTCTTT. As protein: CASSENHRAEAFF.

This clone was picked up a small number of times. The genes are TRBV7-3 and TRBJ2-1, with 9 nucleotides matching TRBD2. Germline CDR1 SGHTA, CDR2 FQGTGA. The length of the CDR3 is 15 residues. J was trimmed by 4 bases and V by 4 bases; bases with no gene match: 5. DNA for the CDR3: TGTGCCAGCAGCTCGACTAGCGGAGGTTACAATGAGCAGTTCTTC. Its translation: CASSSTSGGYNEQFF.

The chain uses TRBV7-3 and TRBJ2-5; perhaps TRBD2 as D (6 bases). The CDR3 spans 14 residues. V gave up 4 bases and J gave up 1 base, with 10 bases separating them. Germline CDR1 and CDR2: SGHTA and FQGTGA. CDR3 in amino acids: CASSYQGGQETQYF. CDR3 in DNA: TGTGCCAGCAGCTATCAGGGAGGCCAAGAGACCCAGTACTTC. Variable domain in full (rest from reference TRBV7-3 and TRBJ2-5): GAGVSQTPSNKVTEKGKYVELRCDPISGHTALYWYRQSLGQGPEFLIYFQGTGAADDSGLPNDRFFAVRPEGSVSTLKIQRTERGDSAVYLCASSYQGGQETQYFGPGTRLLVL.

The J gene is TRBJ2-7, the V gene TRBV18; TRBD2 aligns across 7 bases. Per germline, CDR1 KGHSH and CDR2 LQKENI. Unmatched junction bases numbered 5, after V lost 3 bases and J lost 6 bases. The CDR3 has 13 amino acids. CDR3 DNA: TGTGCCAGCTCACCCCGGGAGGCGGGCGAGCAGTACTTC. Residues: CASSPREAGEQYF.

This clone appeared a few times. The rearrangement joins TRBV29-1 to TRBJ1-2; TRBD1 agrees at 8 bases. The CDR3 length is 14 residues. CDR1 SQVTM and CDR2 ANQGSEA come from the germline V gene. J was trimmed by 5 bases and V by 5 bases; bases with no gene match: 10. The CDR3 sequence: CSVIEDRDTYGYTF. CDR3 in DNA: TGCAGCGTTATCGAGGACAGGGACACTTATGGCTACACCTTC.

The chain joins TRBV13 to TRBJ1-2; weak D call: TRBD1 (5 bases). The CDR3 has 15 amino acids. Germline assignment: CDR1 PRHDT and CDR2 FYEKMQ (reference sequence). With 3 bases removed from V and 8 bases from J, the gap between germline ends came to 19 bases. The CDR3 sequence is CASSFRASLGLGYTF. As DNA, the CDR3 is TGTGCCAGCAGCTTCAGGGCCTCTTTAGGTTTGGGCTACACCTTC.

This sequence joins TRBV9 and TRBJ1-3; unclear D gene. Deletions cut 0 bases from V and 0 bases from J, with 13 bases between. Per the germline V gene, CDR1 is SGDLS and CDR2 is YYNGEE. The CDR3 loop spans 17 amino acids. CDR3 loop: CASSVAWERYSGNTIYF. Written as DNA, the CDR3 is TGTGCCAGCAGCGTAGCTTGGGAACGGTACTCTGGAAACACCATATATTTT.

This clone occurred a few times. The chain is built from TRBV29-1 and TRBJ1-1; possible D gene TRBD1, 5 bases. The V and J ends lost 4 bases and 6 bases respectively, with 9 bases between them. Germline values: CDR1 SQVTM, CDR2 ANQGSEA. This CDR3 has 11 residues. CDR3 amino acids: CSVAQGPEAFF. CDR3 DNA sequence: TGCAGCGTTGCTCAGGGCCCTGAAGCTTTCTTT.

The chain uses TRBV2 and TRBJ2-7; 13 bases map to TRBD2. Trimming took 4 bases from V and 2 from J; bases not matched to a gene: 2. The germline CDR1 and CDR2 sequences are SNHLY and FYNNEI. The CDR3 is made up of 15 amino acids. The chain's CDR3 is CASSGGLAGPYEQYF. In DNA form, the CDR3 reads TGTGCCAGCAGTGGGGGACTAGCGGGACCCTACGAGCAGTACTTC. The full variable domain, rest sourced from reference TRBV2 and TRBJ2-7, is EPEVTQTPSHQVTQMGQEVILRCVPISNHLYFYWYRQILGQKVEFLVSFYNNEISEKSEIFDDQFSVERPDGSNFTLKIRSTKLEDSAMYFCASSGGLAGPYEQYFGPGTRLTVT.

J is TRBJ1-2 and V is TRBV29-1; weak D call: TRBD1 (5 bases). CDR3 length equals 13 residues. V lost 4 bases and J lost 5, with 14 bases in between. Per the germline V gene, CDR1 is SQVTM and CDR2 is ANQGSEA. The CDR3 DNA reads as TGCAGCGTTGCCGGGACCGATGATTATGGCTACACCTTC. It yields the protein CSVAGTDDYGYTF.

This clone has only a few counts. V gene TRBV7-9 combines with J gene TRBJ2-1; 7 positions agree with TRBD2. With 2 bases clipped from V and 9 bases from J, the junction kept 10 bases outside the gene matches. The CDR3 is 15 amino acids. CDR1 and CDR2 (germline): SEHNR, FQNEAQ (reference sequence). In nucleotides, the CDR3 is TGTGCCAGCAGCTTACAGGGACTACTAGTCGGTGAGCAGTTCTTC. It yields the protein CASSLQGLLVGEQFF.